This T cell receptor (beta chain) is from a study of control samples from healthy donors and cancer patients. Germline V gene lookup returns CDR1 SNHLY and CDR2 FYNNEI. Trimming took 4 bases from V and 13 from J, leaving 22 bases between them. The CDR3 runs 14 residues. TCRdb's copy holds only in-frame clones and misses some; the assay was immunoSEQ multiplex PCR. The sample yields 100,000 to 150,000 clones, about 88% seen once. This rearrangement joins TRBV2 to TRBJ1-1, with D tentatively TRBD1 (6 bases). Sequenced sample: blood. The clonotype originates from a man aged 45-65 years in good health. The CDR3 region is CASSAVTGTLKGFF. CDR3 nucleotides: TGTGCCAGCAGTGCAGTTACCGGGACACTGAAGGGTTTCTTT. Filled out from reference TRBV2 and TRBJ1-1, the complete variable domain reads EPEVTQTPSHQVTQMGQEVILRCVPISNHLYFYWYRQILGQKVEFLVSFYNNEISEKSEIFDDQFSVERPDGSNFTLKIRSTKLEDSAMYFCASSAVTGTLKGFFGQGTRLTVV.